The T cell receptor beta chain under discussion was sequenced for a study of chemoradiotherapy in HPV16-positive cancers. Turning to the study itself: Candidate HPV-specific clones and shared TCR motifs came from two HPV16-positive patients.

This clone was observed a handful of times. Its antigen is not identified. Study-wide results and caveats: In HPV16-positive patients, HPV-responsive T-cell expansion tracked better recurrence-free survival. Candidate HPV-specific clones and E7-related TCR motifs grew in tumor during treatment. Only a couple of HPV16-positive patients supplied the functional HPV-specificity definition.

Libraries were prepared by immunoSEQ multiplex PCR; TCRdb keeps only in-frame clonotypes and omits some of them. The sample lists approximately 35,000 clones, about 82% occurring once. The sample was blood, taken from a patient who underwent chemoradiotherapy. The TCR sequence derives from a human donor with HPV-associated anogenital cancer.

DNA for the CDR3: TGTGCCAGTAGAACGGGGCGAGGTGGCAATCAGCCCCAGCATTTT. It encodes CASRTGRGGNQPQHF. The genes are TRBV19 and TRBJ1-5, with a weak D call TRBD1 (5 bases). V was shortened by 6 bases and J by 2 bases, with 14 bases between the two germline ends. Germline lookup yields CDR1 LNHDA and CDR2 SQIVND (reference sequence). The CDR3 loop spans 15 amino acids.